The 27 T cell receptor beta chains given below trace back to one sample, sequenced in a study of T-cell reconstitution after alpha-beta-depleted transplantation in children (dated by TCRdb to about 2016). Library prep was done by PCR. For sequencing, an Illumina HiSeq 2500 was employed. TCR library preparation used molecular barcoding, with unique molecular identifiers applied to normalize quantification of the TCRbeta repertoire. Using fastp trimming at Q25 and MiXCR clonotype assembly, TCRdb reanalyzed the public sequencing data and kept in-frame beta chains. Under each unique CDR3 protein, matching rows form one entry showing the most common genes and DNA. The sample table records some 500,000 distinct CDR3 sequences; about 18% of these occur just once. The ten largest clonotypes hold approximately 3% of the sample. Specimen: PBMCs from the stem cell graft donor, collected from the stem cell graft. The source is a human donor who donated a stem cell graft to a child with acute lymphoblastic leukemia.

This clonotype has a handful of counts. The genes are TRBV29-1 and TRBJ2-5; 11 bases match TRBD2. Germline values: CDR1 SQVTM, CDR2 ANQGSEA. Losses at the gene ends were 2 bases for V and 2 bases for J; bases not matched to a gene: 10. This CDR3 contains 17 residues. CDR3: CSVEPGLLAGEQETQYF. The CDR3 DNA sequence: TGCAGCGTTGAACCGGGTCTACTAGCGGGGGAACAAGAGACCCAGTACTTC.

V is TRBV29-1 and J is TRBJ1-2; D is uncertain. Germline loops: CDR1 SQVTM, CDR2 ANQGSEA. The length of the CDR3 is 10 residues. V was shortened by 5 bases and J by 3 bases, with 4 bases between the two germline ends. The CDR3 DNA reads TGCAGCGTTCGGGACTATGGCTACACCTTC. Translated, it gives CSVRDYGYTF. Full variable domain (remainder filled in from reference TRBV29-1 and TRBJ1-2): SAVISQKPSRDICQRGTSLTIQCQVDSQVTMMFWYRQQPGQSLTLIATANQGSEATYESGFVIDKFPISRPNLTFSTLTVSNMSPEDSSIYLCSVRDYGYTFGSGTRLTVV.

The chain combines TRBV12-3 or TRBV12-4 with TRBJ1-6; D is possibly TRBD1 (6 bases). With 4 bases removed from V and 10 bases from J, the gap between germline ends came to 8 bases. There are 12 residues in the CDR3. CDR3 sequence: CASSYRASPLHF. Here the CDR3 DNA reads TGTGCCAGCAGTTACAGGGCGTCACCCCTCCACTTT.

The gene calls are TRBV11-1 and TRBJ2-1; 11 bases line up with TRBD2. Per the germline V gene, CDR1 is SGHAT and CDR2 is FQDESV (reference sequence). The CDR3 is 18 residues long. J gave up 5 bases and V 4 bases, and 13 bases lay outside the gene matches. In DNA, the CDR3 is TGTGCCAGCAGCTCCCGGACTAGCGGGCTTTTTTTCAACAATGAGCAGTTCTTC. It is translated as CASSSRTSGLFFNNEQFF.

This clonotype has just a few counts. V usage is TRBV6-1 and J usage is TRBJ2-7, with TRBD1 matching over 10 bases. The germline V gene has CDR1 MNHNS and CDR2 SASEGT. Unmatched junction bases numbered 14, after V lost 7 bases and J lost 5 bases. The CDR3 totals 16 residues. CDR3 in DNA: TGTGCCAGCACCAGACTGCCGGGACAGGGGACCCACGAGCAGTACTTC. Translation gives CASTRLPGQGTHEQYF.

The chain couples TRBV23-1 to TRBJ2-1; 10 nucleotides match TRBD2. TRBV23-1 has ORF status, its function being uncertain. This CDR3 region has 20 residues. The J segment lost 9 bases and the V segment lost 0 bases, leaving 20 bases of the junction unmatched. CDR3 nucleotide sequence: TGCGCCAGCAGTCAATCGGGGGCAGCGGGAGGGCCGAGTTTTATTACTGAGCAGTTCTTC. Translating it yields CASSQSGAAGGPSFITEQFF.

This clonotype has more than one count but fewer than ten. The rearrangement joins TRBV5-6 to TRBJ1-1, with a tentative D call TRBD1 (6 bases). Deletions cut 4 bases from V and 5 bases from J, with 15 bases between. Per germline, CDR1 SGHDT and CDR2 YYEEEE. CDR3 size: 14 residues. Here the CDR3 DNA reads TGTGCCAGCAGCGTTCCACAGGGACTTACTGAAGCTTTCTTT. Translated, it gives CASSVPQGLTEAFF.

This clonotype was detected ten times or more. This chain links TRBV12-3 or TRBV12-4 with TRBJ1-5; weak D call: TRBD1 (6 bases). This CDR3 region has 16 residues. Trimming shortened V by 6 bases and J by 0 bases, and 15 bases separated the two germline ends. CDR3: CASSGGQFYSNQPQHF. The CDR3 bases are TGTGCCAGCAGCGGCGGACAGTTTTATAGCAATCAGCCCCAGCATTTT.

The genes are TRBV12-3 or TRBV12-4 and TRBJ2-3, with 8 bases identical to TRBD2. V was pared by 3 bases and J by 2 bases, with 7 bases of the junction left unmatched. The CDR3 sequence is 16 residues long. CDR3 residues: CASSFTGGRITDTQYF. The CDR3 nucleotides read TGTGCCAGCAGTTTCACCGGCGGGAGGATCACAGATACGCAGTATTTT.

V is TRBV20-1 and J is TRBJ1-1; D ambiguous. The CDR3 covers 15 residues. V was trimmed by 0 bases and J by 1 base, leaving 12 bases between them. In germline, CDR1 is DFQATT, CDR2 SNEGSKA (reference sequence). The CDR3 sequence is CSAREGSLSNTEAFF. The CDR3 DNA reads TGCAGTGCTAGAGAGGGCAGCCTGTCGAACACTGAAGCTTTCTTT.

CDR3 sequence (DNA): TGTGCCAGCACCACTATACAAGAGACCCAGTACTTC. It yields the protein CASTTIQETQYF. The chain has TRBV7-9 and TRBJ2-5; D is unclear. V was trimmed by 7 bases and J by 2 bases, leaving 8 bases between them. Germline V gene data show CDR1 as SEHNR and CDR2 as FQNEAQ (reference sequence). The CDR3 runs 12 residues.

The genes are TRBV4-1 and TRBJ2-1; TRBD2 aligns across 12 bases. CDR1 is MGHRA, CDR2 YSYEKL, per germline. The CDR3 length is 14 residues. V was pared by 2 bases and J by 16 bases, with 9 bases of the junction left unmatched. The DNA for the CDR3 is TGCGCCAGCAGCCAACCGACTAGCGGGAGCCCGAACTTCTTC. Residues: CASSQPTSGSPNFF.

The chain couples TRBV19 to TRBJ2-7; 8 nucleotides agree with TRBD2. Unmatched junction bases numbered 8, after V lost 7 bases and J lost 3 bases. This CDR3 spans 14 amino acids. Germline V gene data show CDR1 as LNHDA and CDR2 as SQIVND (reference sequence). The CDR3 loop reads CASTPGGRRYEQYF. The CDR3 nucleotides are TGTGCCAGTACCCCGGGGGGGCGTCGCTACGAGCAGTACTTC.

The V gene is TRBV9, the J gene TRBJ2-5; weak D call: TRBD1 (6 bases). The ends were cut back, 4 bases at V and 3 bases at J, with 13 bases in the middle. The CDR3 loop spans 14 amino acids. The germline gives CDR1 SGDLS, CDR2 YYNGEE. CDR3: CASSPVNREETQYF. The CDR3 region has the DNA TGTGCCAGCAGCCCAGTTAACAGGGAAGAGACCCAGTACTTC.

In its sample, this clonotype was seen a few times. The gene calls are TRBV7-9 and TRBJ1-1; D unresolved. CDR1 SEHNR and CDR2 FQNEAQ come from the germline V gene (reference sequence). This CDR3 has 12 amino acids. Trimming pared 10 bases from V and 6 bases from J, leaving 15 bases between. The DNA for the CDR3 is TGTGCCACCGTTTCGCCTCGGGCTGAAGCTTTCTTT. It translates to CATVSPRAEAFF.

This clonotype was observed at least ten times. This chain connects TRBV2 to TRBJ2-7; D gene uncertain. From germline, CDR1 is SNHLY and CDR2 FYNNEI. The CDR3 sequence is 13 residues long. V lost 7 bases to trimming and J lost 0 bases, with 10 bases between them. CDR3 in DNA: TGTGCCAGCACAGTTATGGACTCCTACGAGCAGTACTTC. It is translated as CASTVMDSYEQYF.

This clonotype was found a few times. The V call is TRBV29-1, the J call TRBJ2-5; TRBD2 is a possible D gene (5 bases). Trimming pared 4 bases from V and 4 bases from J, leaving 13 bases between. The CDR3 has 13 residues. Germline CDR1 SQVTM, CDR2 ANQGSEA. The CDR3 nucleotides read TGCAGCGTTGTACTTGGGAGTACAGAGACCCAGTACTTC. Protein sequence: CSVVLGSTETQYF.

The sample holds a few counts of this clonotype. The chain couples TRBV7-3 to TRBJ2-3; 11 positions match TRBD2. Germline V gives CDR1 SGHTA, CDR2 FQGTGA. With V trimmed by 5 bases and J by 2 bases, 6 bases remained unmatched. The CDR3 extends over 16 amino acids. The CDR3 region is CASSRTSGHSTDTQYF. CDR3 in DNA: TGTGCCAGCAGCAGGACTAGCGGGCATTCCACAGATACGCAGTATTTT.

The rearrangement links TRBV4-1 to TRBJ2-3; 7 bases fit TRBD1. Germline assignment: CDR1 MGHRA and CDR2 YSYEKL. This CDR3 has 14 residues. V lost 6 bases and J lost 2; bases outside the gene matches: 5. The CDR3 DNA is TGCGCCAGCAGGACCGGGACAGTCACAGATACGCAGTATTTT. Translating it yields CASRTGTVTDTQYF.

The chain carries TRBV2 and TRBJ2-7, with 11 bases identical to TRBD1. CDR1 and CDR2 (germline): SNHLY, FYNNEI. The CDR3 has 14 amino acids. V was clipped by 7 bases and J by 2 bases; unmatched bases: 4. CDR3 region: CASKRTGGAYEQYF. CDR3 nucleotides: TGTGCCAGCAAGAGGACAGGGGGCGCCTACGAGCAGTACTTC.

A few counts support this clonotype. The chain recombines TRBV7-9 with TRBJ2-3; 11 bases match TRBD2. V gave up 5 bases and J gave up 5 bases; unmatched junction bases: 9. Germline CDR1 is SEHNR and CDR2 is FQNEAQ (reference sequence). The CDR3 extends over 16 amino acids. CDR3 sequence reads: CASSTRLAGKGDTQYF. DNA of the CDR3: TGTGCCAGCAGCACAAGACTAGCGGGAAAGGGAGATACGCAGTATTTT.

The V call is TRBV29-1, the J call TRBJ2-7; D gene ambiguous. The CDR3 runs to 12 residues. Per germline, CDR1 SQVTM and CDR2 ANQGSEA. The DNA for the CDR3 is TGCACCGTCAGGCAGCCTCCCGACGAGCAGTACTTC. Encoded protein: CTVRQPPDEQYF.

CDR3 in amino acids: CASSFSGANTIYF. CDR3 bases: TGTGCCAGCAGTTTCTCGGGGGCGAACACCATATATTTT. The V and J genes are TRBV12-3 or TRBV12-4 and TRBJ1-3, with D possibly TRBD1 on 6 matching bases. The CDR3 contains 13 residues. Trimming cost V 3 bases and J 7 bases, with 10 bases left between them.

This chain joins TRBV12-3 or TRBV12-4 and TRBJ2-3; 11 nucleotides agree with TRBD2. Germline trimming cut 5 bases from V and 1 base from J; bases unmatched to any gene: 5. This CDR3 spans 16 amino acids. This chain's CDR3 is CASSQGLAGRTDTQYF. CDR3 nucleotides: TGTGCCAGCAGTCAAGGACTAGCGGGTCGCACAGATACGCAGTATTTT.

The rearrangement joins TRBV19 to TRBJ1-5; D not certain. CDR3 size: 15 residues. V gave up 3 bases and J gave up 3 bases, with 12 bases separating them. Per germline, CDR1 LNHDA and CDR2 SQIVND (reference sequence). The CDR3 here is CASSIIAEFNQPQHF. The CDR3 region has the DNA TGTGCCAGTAGTATTATCGCAGAATTCAATCAGCCCCAGCATTTT. The variable domain in full, completed from reference TRBV19 and TRBJ1-5, reads DGGITQSPKYLFRKEGQNVTLSCEQNLNHDAMYWYRQDPGQGLRLIYYSQIVNDFQKGDIAEGYSVSREKKESFPLTVTSAQKNPTAFYLCASSIIAEFNQPQHFGDGTRLSIL.

The genes are TRBV3-1 and TRBJ2-3; 8 nucleotides match TRBD2. The CDR3 extends over 17 amino acids. Per the germline V gene, CDR1 is LGHDT and CDR2 is YNNKEL (reference sequence). Losses at the gene ends were 4 bases for V and 0 bases for J; bases not matched to a gene: 9. CDR3 DNA sequence: TGTGCCAGCAGCCTTATCGCGACTAGCGTGAGCACAGATACGCAGTATTTT. Translation gives CASSLIATSVSTDTQYF.

The V gene is TRBV20-1, the J gene TRBJ2-7; 9 nucleotides align to TRBD1. CDR3 length equals 14 residues. Per the germline V gene, CDR1 is DFQATT and CDR2 is SNEGSKA (reference sequence). With V trimmed by 3 bases and J by 1 base, 4 bases remained unmatched. The CDR3 here is CSASGDRVSYEQYF. CDR3 sequence (DNA): TGCAGTGCTAGTGGGGACAGGGTTTCCTACGAGCAGTACTTC.